One T cell receptor beta chain is described in this entry. The target antigen is unknown. The data belong to a study of T cells in tuberculosis. Whole-study findings and limits: Smaller alpha distances in active tuberculosis partly reflected shorter CDR3-alpha lengths.

Only in-frame clones appear in the TCRdb table, and some are missing; sequencing was by immunoSEQ multiplex PCR. The sample has some 49,000 clones, roughly 96% seen once. The germline CDR1 and CDR2 sequences are SGHAT and FQNNGV. Deletions cut 3 bases from V and 1 base from J, with 12 bases between. The length of the CDR3 is 15 residues. Indicated time point: new active TB diagnosis, blood taken before or within 7 days of starting treatment. The sequencing here drew on PBMCs, taken at tuberculosis diagnosis. This receptor was obtained from an adult with tuberculosis. The chain joins TRBV11-2 to TRBJ1-2; TRBD1 might be the D (5 bases). CDR3 in DNA: TGTGCCAGCAGCTTTGGGGCGACCTTTAACTATGGCTACACCTTC. Translated: CASSFGATFNYGYTF.